Shown below are 3 T cell receptor beta chains from a single sample sequenced in a study of T cell responses to AZD1222 COVID-19 vaccine. The assay was immunoSEQ multiplex PCR, and TCRdb's table has in-frame clones only and misses some. The repertoire holds 90,000 to 110,000 clones, roughly 90% seen once, with under 3% in the top ten. Sequencing used peripheral blood, obtained on day 0 of AZD1222 vaccination. The receptors were sampled from an adult in good health.

The count of this clone is one. This rearrangement joins TRBV5-4 to TRBJ2-2; 7 bases line up with TRBD1. J was trimmed by 4 bases and V by 5 bases; bases with no gene match: 8. Germline lookup yields CDR1 SGHNT and CDR2 YYREEE (reference sequence). This CDR3 is built from 15 residues. The CDR3 region is CASRASQGFTGELFF. For the CDR3, the DNA is TGTGCCAGCAGGGCGTCACAGGGGTTCACCGGGGAGCTGTTTTTT.

This chain joins TRBV27 and TRBJ2-1; no firm D call. Trimming stripped 2 bases from V and 5 bases from J, with 7 bases between. Germline CDR1 reads MNHEY; CDR2 reads SMNVEV (reference sequence). The length of the CDR3 is 13 residues. CDR3 nucleotides: TGTGCCAGCAGTTTAGGAGTAAACAATGAGCAGTTCTTC. This translates into CASSLGVNNEQFF.

J is TRBJ1-1 and V is TRBV18; TRBD1 is a possible D gene (6 bases). Germline values: CDR1 KGHSH, CDR2 LQKENI. This CDR3 contains 14 residues. V lost 5 bases and J 5 bases, leaving 15 bases between the germline ends. The CDR3 loop is CASSSSGGVTEAFF. The CDR3 nucleotides are TGTGCCAGCTCATCAAGCGGGGGCGTAACTGAAGCTTTCTTT.